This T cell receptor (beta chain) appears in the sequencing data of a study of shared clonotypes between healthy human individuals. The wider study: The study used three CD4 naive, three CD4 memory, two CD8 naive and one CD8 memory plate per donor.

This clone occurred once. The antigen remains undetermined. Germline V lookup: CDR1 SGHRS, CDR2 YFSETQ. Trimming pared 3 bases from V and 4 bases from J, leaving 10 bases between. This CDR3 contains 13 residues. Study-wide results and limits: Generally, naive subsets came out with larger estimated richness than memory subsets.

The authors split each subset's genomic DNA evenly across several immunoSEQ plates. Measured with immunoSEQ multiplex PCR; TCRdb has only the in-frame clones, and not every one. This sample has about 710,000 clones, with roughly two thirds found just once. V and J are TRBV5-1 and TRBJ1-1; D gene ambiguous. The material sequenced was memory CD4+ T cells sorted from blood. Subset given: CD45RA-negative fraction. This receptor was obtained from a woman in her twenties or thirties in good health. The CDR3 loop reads CASSSQIATEAFF. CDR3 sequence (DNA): TGCGCCAGCAGCTCTCAGATAGCCACTGAAGCTTTCTTT.